This TCR beta chain was documented in a study of T-cell reconstitution after alpha-beta-depleted transplantation in children. Unique molecular identifiers were used in preparing the TCRbeta library. TCRdb reprocessed the PCR reads via MiXCR and lists one record per CDR3 protein. This table has some 590,000 distinct CDR3 sequences, more than 9% appearing once. Germline values: CDR1 SGDLS, CDR2 YYNGEE. Trimming pared 0 bases from V and 4 bases from J, leaving 14 bases between. The CDR3 is made up of 15 amino acids. The chain has TRBV9 and TRBJ2-7, with D possibly being TRBD2 (6 bases). Sequenced material: PBMCs from the stem cell graft donor, taken from the stem cell graft. This receptor was identified in a human donor who donated a stem cell graft to a child with acute myeloid leukemia. CDR3: CASSVATGGTYEQYF. For the CDR3, the DNA is TGTGCCAGCAGCGTAGCTACCGGGGGAACTTACGAGCAGTACTTC.